A single sample gave rise to the 5 T cell receptor beta chains below, sequenced in a study of cytomegalovirus exposure and HLA in healthy donors. PCR primers comprised 60 Vbeta and 13 Jbeta primers. The protocol was immunoSEQ multiplex PCR, while the TCRdb copy is restricted to in-frame clones and leaves out a portion. Seen here are some 90,000 clones, around 80% observed once, and the top ten hold about 1.5%. Sequencing used PBMCs. These receptors were obtained from a man aged 40-49 years in good health and CMV-seronegative.

About this clone itself: At the DNA level, this CDR3 is encoded by other sequences in the same sample as well. V usage is TRBV5-4 and J usage is TRBJ2-3; TRBD2 is a possible D gene (7 bases). Germline V CDR1 and CDR2: SGHNT, YYREEE (reference sequence). The V end lost 2 bases, the J end lost 1 base, and 11 bases lay between the germline ends. The CDR3 spans 15 residues. In nucleotides, the CDR3 is TGTGCCAGCAGCTTACCGGGGGGCGGCACAGATACGCAGTATTTT. Its protein product is CASSLPGGGTDTQYF.

V gene TRBV19 combines with J gene TRBJ2-7; 10 bases match TRBD1. The CDR3 totals 15 residues. Germline V gene sequence: CDR1 LNHDA, CDR2 SQIVND (reference sequence). V dropped 4 bases and J dropped 2; count of bases not matched to a gene: 5. In DNA form, the CDR3 reads TGTGCCAGTAGTACCCGGGGGACAGGGGCCTACGAGCAGTACTTC. Translation gives CASSTRGTGAYEQYF.

This rearrangement joins TRBV6-1 to TRBJ1-1, with 8 bases aligning to TRBD1. The trim removed 5 bases at V and 4 bases at J, leaving 9 bases unmatched. The CDR3 sequence is 15 residues long. CDR1 is MNHNS and CDR2 is SASEGT in the germline V gene. The CDR3 loop is CASSPGQGGSTEAFF. DNA for the CDR3: TGTGCCAGCAGTCCCGGACAGGGAGGGAGCACTGAAGCTTTCTTT.

The chain recombines TRBV7-9 with TRBJ1-4; D is unresolved. The CDR3 runs to 16 residues. Germline V gene lookup returns CDR1 SEHNR and CDR2 FQNEAQ (reference sequence). The V and J ends lost 1 base and 3 bases respectively, with 12 bases between them. This chain's CDR3 is CASSLDGGLSNEKLFF. The CDR3 nucleotides are TGTGCCAGCAGCTTAGATGGCGGTTTATCTAATGAAAAACTGTTTTTT.

The rearrangement joins TRBV5-4 to TRBJ2-5; 8 bases align to TRBD1. Per germline, CDR1 SGHNT and CDR2 YYREEE (reference sequence). CDR3 length equals 16 residues. The V and J ends lost 2 bases and 2 bases, in that order; junction bases with no gene match: 8. In DNA, the CDR3 is TGTGCCAGCAGCTTCCCCGGGACAGGATTACAAGAGACCCAGTACTTC. This translates into CASSFPGTGLQETQYF.